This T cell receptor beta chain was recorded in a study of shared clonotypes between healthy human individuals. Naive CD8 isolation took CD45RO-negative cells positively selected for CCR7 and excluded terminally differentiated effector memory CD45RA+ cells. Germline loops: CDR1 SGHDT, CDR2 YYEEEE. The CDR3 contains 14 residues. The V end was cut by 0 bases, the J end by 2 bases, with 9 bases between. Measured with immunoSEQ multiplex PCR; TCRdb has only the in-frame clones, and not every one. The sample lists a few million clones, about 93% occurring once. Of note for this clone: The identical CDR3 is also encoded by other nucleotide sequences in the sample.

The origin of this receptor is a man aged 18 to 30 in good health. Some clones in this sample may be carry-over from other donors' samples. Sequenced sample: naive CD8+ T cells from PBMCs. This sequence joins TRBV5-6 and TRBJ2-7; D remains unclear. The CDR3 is CASSLGAGTYEQYF. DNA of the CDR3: TGTGCCAGCAGCTTGGGCGCAGGTACCTACGAGCAGTACTTC.